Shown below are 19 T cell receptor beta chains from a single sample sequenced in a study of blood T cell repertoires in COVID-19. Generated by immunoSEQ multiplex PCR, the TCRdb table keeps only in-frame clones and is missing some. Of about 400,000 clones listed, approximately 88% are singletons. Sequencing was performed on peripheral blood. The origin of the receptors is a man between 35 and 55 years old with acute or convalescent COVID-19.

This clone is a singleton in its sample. The CDR3 sequence: CASRVGSSYNEQFF. CDR3 sequence (DNA): TGTGCCAGTAGGGTCGGGAGTAGCTACAATGAGCAGTTCTTC. The chain links TRBV19 to TRBJ2-1; D is perhaps TRBD2 (6 bases). V gave up 6 bases and J gave up 3 bases, with 12 bases separating them. The CDR3 extends over 14 amino acids. Per germline, CDR1 LNHDA and CDR2 SQIVND (reference sequence).

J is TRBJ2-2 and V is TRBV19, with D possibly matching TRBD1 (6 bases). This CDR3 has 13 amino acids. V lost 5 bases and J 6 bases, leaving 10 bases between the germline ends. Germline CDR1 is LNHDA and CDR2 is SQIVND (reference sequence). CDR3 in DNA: TGTGCCAGTAGTTCAGGGGTCCCCGGGGAGCTGTTTTTT. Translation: CASSSGVPGELFF.

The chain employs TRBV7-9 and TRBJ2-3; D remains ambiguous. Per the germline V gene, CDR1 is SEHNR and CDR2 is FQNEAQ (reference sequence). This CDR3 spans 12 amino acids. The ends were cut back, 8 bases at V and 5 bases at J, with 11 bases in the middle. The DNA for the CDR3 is TGTGCCAGCCGTGATATCAGAGATACGCAGTATTTT. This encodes CASRDIRDTQYF.

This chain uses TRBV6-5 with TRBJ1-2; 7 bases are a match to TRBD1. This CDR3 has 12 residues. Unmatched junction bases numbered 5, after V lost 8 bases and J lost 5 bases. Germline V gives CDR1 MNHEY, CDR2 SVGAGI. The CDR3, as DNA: TGTGCCAGCCGGGGCAGGGGGTATGGCTACACCTTC. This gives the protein CASRGRGYGYTF.

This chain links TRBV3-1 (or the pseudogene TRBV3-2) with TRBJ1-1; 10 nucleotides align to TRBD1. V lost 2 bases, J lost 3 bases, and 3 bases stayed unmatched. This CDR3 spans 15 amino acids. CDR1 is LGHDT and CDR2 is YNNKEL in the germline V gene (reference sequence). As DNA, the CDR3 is TGTGCCAGCAGCCAACGGGACAGGGGATACACTGAAGCTTTCTTT. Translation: CASSQRDRGYTEAFF.

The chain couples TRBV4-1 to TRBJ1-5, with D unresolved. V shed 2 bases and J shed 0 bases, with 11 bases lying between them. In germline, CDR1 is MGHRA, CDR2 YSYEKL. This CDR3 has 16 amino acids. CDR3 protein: CASSQRQDFSNQPQHF. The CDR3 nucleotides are TGCGCCAGCAGCCAAAGGCAGGACTTTAGCAATCAGCCCCAGCATTTT.

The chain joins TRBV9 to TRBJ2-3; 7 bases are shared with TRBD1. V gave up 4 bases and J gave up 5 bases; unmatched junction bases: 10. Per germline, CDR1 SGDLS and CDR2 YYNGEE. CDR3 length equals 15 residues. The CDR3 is CASSPRRTGRDTQYF. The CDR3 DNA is TGTGCCAGCAGCCCACGTAGGACAGGACGAGATACGCAGTATTTT.

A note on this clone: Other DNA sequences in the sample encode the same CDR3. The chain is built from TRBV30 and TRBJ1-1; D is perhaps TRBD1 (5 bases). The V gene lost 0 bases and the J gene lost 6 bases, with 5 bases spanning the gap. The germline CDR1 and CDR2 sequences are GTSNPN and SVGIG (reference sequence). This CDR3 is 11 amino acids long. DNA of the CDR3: TGTGCCTGGAGTGTAGGGGCTGAAGCTTTCTTT. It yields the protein CAWSVGAEAFF. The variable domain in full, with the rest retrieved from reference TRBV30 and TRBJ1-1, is SQTIHQWPATLVQPVGSPLSLECTVEGTSNPNLYWYRQAAGRGLQLLFYSVGIGQISSEVPQNLSASRPQDRQFILSSKKLLLSDSGFYLCAWSVGAEAFFGQGTRLTVV.

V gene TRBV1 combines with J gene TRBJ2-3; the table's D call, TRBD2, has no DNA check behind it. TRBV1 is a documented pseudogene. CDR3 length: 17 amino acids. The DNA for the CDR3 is TGCACCAGCAGCGGACGACAGGGACTAGCGGGCACAGATACGCAGTATTTT. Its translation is CTSSGRQGLAGTDTQYF.

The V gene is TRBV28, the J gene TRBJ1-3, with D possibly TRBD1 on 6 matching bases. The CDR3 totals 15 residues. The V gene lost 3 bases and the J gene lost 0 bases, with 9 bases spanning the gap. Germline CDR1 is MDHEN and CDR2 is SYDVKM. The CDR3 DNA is TGTGCCAGCAGTTTTGGGGGCAGCTCTGGAAACACCATATATTTT. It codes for CASSFGGSSGNTIYF. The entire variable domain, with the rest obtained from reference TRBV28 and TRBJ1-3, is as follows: DVKVTQSSRYLVKRTGEKVFLECVQDMDHENMFWYRQDPGLGLRLIYFSYDVKMKEKGDIPEGYSVSREKKERFSLILESASTNQTSMYLCASSFGGSSGNTIYFGEGSWLTVV.

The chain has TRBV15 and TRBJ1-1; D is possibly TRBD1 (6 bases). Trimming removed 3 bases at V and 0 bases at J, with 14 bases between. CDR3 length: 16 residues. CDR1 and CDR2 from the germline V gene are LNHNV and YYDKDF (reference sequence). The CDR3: CATSSHKGGLNTEAFF. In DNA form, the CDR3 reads TGTGCCACCAGCAGCCACAAGGGGGGGCTGAACACTGAAGCTTTCTTT.

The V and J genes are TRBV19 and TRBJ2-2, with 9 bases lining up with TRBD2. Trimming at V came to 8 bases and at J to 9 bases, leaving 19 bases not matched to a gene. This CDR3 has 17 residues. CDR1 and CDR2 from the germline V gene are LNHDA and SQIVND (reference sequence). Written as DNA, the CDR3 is TGTGCCAGTGAAGAAACAGGGCGGGGGGGCATTAACAGGGAGCTGTTTTTT. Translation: CASEETGRGGINRELFF.

The CDR3 DNA reads as TGTGCCAGCAGTTACTCAGGACTAGAGACAGATACGCAGTATTTT. It is translated as CASSYSGLETDTQYF. The chain has TRBV6-2 or TRBV6-3 and TRBJ2-3; TRBD2 matches 7 bases. Germline trimming cut 0 bases from V and 3 bases from J; bases unmatched to any gene: 3. CDR3 length equals 15 residues. CDR1 is MNHEY and CDR2 is SVGEGT in the germline V gene.

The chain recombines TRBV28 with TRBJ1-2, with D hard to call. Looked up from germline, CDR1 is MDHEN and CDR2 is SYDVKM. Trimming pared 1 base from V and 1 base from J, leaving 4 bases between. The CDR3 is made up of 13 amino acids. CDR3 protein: CASSLSVNYGYTF. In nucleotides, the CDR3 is TGTGCCAGCAGTTTATCGGTTAACTATGGCTACACCTTC.

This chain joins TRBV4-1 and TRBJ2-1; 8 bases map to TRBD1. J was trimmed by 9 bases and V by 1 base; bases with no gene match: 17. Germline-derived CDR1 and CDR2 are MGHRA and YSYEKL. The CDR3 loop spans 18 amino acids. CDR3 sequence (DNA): TGCGCCAGCAGCCAAGCTTTCCCGATCGGACAGGGCTTTTTTGAGCAGTTCTTC. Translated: CASSQAFPIGQGFFEQFF.

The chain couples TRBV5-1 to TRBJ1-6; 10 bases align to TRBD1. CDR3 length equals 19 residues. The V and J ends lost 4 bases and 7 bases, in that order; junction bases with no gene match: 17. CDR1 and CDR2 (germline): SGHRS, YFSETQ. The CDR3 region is CASSRGLGTGALENSPLHF. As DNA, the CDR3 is TGCGCCAGCAGCCGGGGTCTTGGGACAGGGGCCTTGGAGAATTCACCCCTCCACTTT. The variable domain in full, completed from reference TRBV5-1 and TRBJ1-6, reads KAGVTQTPRYLIKTRGQQVTLSCSPISGHRSVSWYQQTPGQGLQFLFEYFSETQRNKGNFPGRFSGRQFSNSRSEMNVSTLELGDSALYLCASSRGLGTGALENSPLHFGNGTRLTVT.

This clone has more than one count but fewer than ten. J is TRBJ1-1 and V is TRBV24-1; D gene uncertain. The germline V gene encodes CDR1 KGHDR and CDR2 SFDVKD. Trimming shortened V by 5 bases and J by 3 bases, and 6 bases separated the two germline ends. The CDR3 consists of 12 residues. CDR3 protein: CATSARDTEAFF. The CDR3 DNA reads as TGTGCCACCAGTGCCCGGGACACTGAAGCTTTCTTT.

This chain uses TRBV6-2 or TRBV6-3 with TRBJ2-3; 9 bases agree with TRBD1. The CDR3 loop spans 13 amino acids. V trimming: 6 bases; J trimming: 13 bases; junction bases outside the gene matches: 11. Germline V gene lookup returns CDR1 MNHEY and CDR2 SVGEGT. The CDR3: CASSSLGQGVEYF. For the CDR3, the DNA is TGTGCCAGCAGCTCTTTGGGACAGGGCGTTGAGTATTTT.

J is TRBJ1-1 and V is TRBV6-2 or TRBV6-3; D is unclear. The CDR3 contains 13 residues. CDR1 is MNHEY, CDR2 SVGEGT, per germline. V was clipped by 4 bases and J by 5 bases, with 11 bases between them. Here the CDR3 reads CASSWLMETEAFF. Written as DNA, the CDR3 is TGTGCCAGCAGTTGGTTGATGGAGACTGAAGCTTTCTTT.